These T cell receptor beta chains were read from a single sample in a study of CD8 T cells in Susac syndrome. TCRdb independently ran MiXCR on the immunoSEQ multiplex PCR reads; one entry per CDR3 protein. In the table there are about 150,000 distinct CDR3 sequences, approximately 96% of which are singletons. Sample: CD4+ T cells from PBMCs. The receptor source for this set is a human donor with Susac syndrome. CDR3s include the opening cysteine and the closing phenylalanine or tryptophan. A D gene is named only where the DNA matches it firmly. Not every row has a clone size; where given, it reads once, few, many or a size class.

V gene: TRBV20-1
CDR3 length: 12
clone size: NA
D gene: TRBD1
CDR3 protein: CRVRTGGTEAFF

V gene: TRBV25-1
CDR3 length: 15
clone size: NA
D gene: NA
CDR3 protein: CASSEWGLDSDTQYF

V gene: TRBV3-1
CDR3 length: 13
clone size: NA
D gene: NA
CDR3 protein: CASSQEWGYEQYF

V gene: TRBV29-1
CDR3 length: 15
clone size: NA
D gene: NA
CDR3 protein: CSVVGLGGTNTEAFF

V gene: TRBV28
CDR3 length: 17
clone size: NA
D gene: TRBD1
CDR3 protein: CASRSGQGALIVGGYTF

V gene: TRBV3-1
CDR3 length: 14
clone size: NA
D gene: NA
CDR3 protein: CASSQVARGSGYTF

V gene: TRBV20-1
CDR3 length: 16
clone size: NA
D gene: TRBD1
CDR3 protein: CSARDPGTARGYGYTF

V gene: TRBV29-1
CDR3 length: 12
clone size: NA
D gene: NA
CDR3 protein: CSVVGVQETQYF

V gene: TRBV2
CDR3 length: 13
clone size: NA
D gene: NA
CDR3 protein: CASRETAGNEQFF

V gene: TRBV4-1
CDR3 length: 12
clone size: NA
D gene: NA
CDR3 protein: CASSQELGELFF

V gene: TRBV20-1
CDR3 length: 16
clone size: once
D gene: NA
CDR3 protein: CSAYLTVNTPTDTQYF

V gene: TRBV28
CDR3 length: 17
clone size: NA
D gene: TRBD2
CDR3 protein: CASSLLAGEGDFETQYF

V gene: TRBV12-3/TRBV12-4
CDR3 length: 14
clone size: NA
D gene: NA
CDR3 protein: CASSPGPDTNEQYF

V gene: TRBV28
CDR3 length: 16
clone size: NA
D gene: NA
CDR3 protein: CASAGGGSGSYNEQFF

V gene: TRBV20-1
CDR3 length: 13
clone size: once
D gene: TRBD1
CDR3 protein: CSARGQGLTEAFF

V gene: TRBV12-3/TRBV12-4
CDR3 length: 11
clone size: few
D gene: NA
CDR3 protein: CASSLGGGYTF

V gene: TRBV6-2/TRBV6-3
CDR3 length: 15
clone size: NA
D gene: TRBD1
CDR3 protein: CASSPGGSPNSPLHF

V gene: TRBV3-1
CDR3 length: 17
clone size: NA
D gene: TRBD2
CDR3 protein: CASSLGRTSGRTHEQFF

V gene: TRBV6-1
CDR3 length: 15
clone size: NA
D gene: NA
CDR3 protein: CASSGGVQTRNEQFF

V gene: TRBV20-1
CDR3 length: 14
clone size: NA
D gene: NA
CDR3 protein: CSARGGSGVGEQYF